This entry describes one T cell receptor (beta chain). What it binds is unknown. Because it lacks the conserved phenylalanine or tryptophan at the end, this CDR3 is likely a read error. Because the CDR3's place on the DNA is in doubt, the DNA is left out and the CDR3 is given as listed by TCRdb. Patients underwent thyroid surgery, and none had received any treatment before it. TCRdb reprocessed the PCR reads via MiXCR. The repertoire holds about 85,000 clones, with around 9.1% as singletons. These data originate in a study of metastatic and nonmetastatic thyroid tumors. Germline assignment: CDR1 WSHSY and CDR2 SAAADI. Ends included, the CDR3 has 18 residues. Study outcomes and limitations: As reported, TCR beta diversity in blood and tumor was significantly higher in malignant thyroid tumors than in benign nodules.

The chain links TRBV10-2 to TRBJ2-5; no check of the table's D call, TRBD2, against the DNA was made. This sequence was found in a female donor with papillary thyroid cancer or a benign thyroid nodule (not recorded which). Some clones in this sample may be carry-over from other donors' samples. Input material: blood. The CDR3 loop is CASSDPWTSGGGLRDPVL.